This TCR beta chain comes out of a study of T cell responses to AZD1222 COVID-19 vaccine. Study findings and constraints: Donors skewed white British and female; clonal diversity was possibly underestimated.

Trimming shortened V by 4 bases and J by 11 bases, and 17 bases separated the two germline ends. The CDR3 loop spans 13 amino acids. The germline CDR1 and CDR2 sequences are MGHDK and SYGVNS. The table came from immunoSEQ multiplex PCR; TCRdb's copy has only in-frame clones and leaves some out. The sample has 98,000 or so clones, over 80% seen once; the top ten hold around 8.7%. As to this clone: The antigen is not known.

This receptor was identified in an adult in good health. Here the sequenced sample was peripheral blood, taken on day 0 of AZD1222 vaccination. This rearrangement joins TRBV25-1 to TRBJ1-1; weak D call: TRBD1 (5 bases). The CDR3 here is CASSGRDLWRAFF. The DNA for the CDR3 is TGTGCCAGCAGTGGTAGGGACTTATGGCGGGCTTTCTTT.